A selection of T cell receptor beta chains follows, all from one sample in a study of cytomegalovirus exposure and HLA in healthy donors. Generated by immunoSEQ multiplex PCR, the TCRdb table keeps only in-frame clones and is missing some. This sample has some 180,000 clones, with roughly 84% found just once. Input material: PBMCs. These receptors were collected from a man aged 30 to 39 in good health and CMV-seropositive. Each CDR3 is given with its conserved first and last residue. D genes are given only for firm matches. A row's size may be missing; if present it is once, few, many or a size class.

TRBJ1-1,few,-,TRBV6-5,CASSYIREGAPEAFF,TGTGCCAGCAGTTACATAAGGGAAGGGGCCCCTGAAGCTTTCTTT
TRBJ2-1,-,TRBD2,TRBV7-9,CASSLLLAGVESDEQFF,TGTGCCAGCAGCCTGCTACTAGCGGGAGTCGAGTCGGATGAGCAGTTCTTC
TRBJ1-4,-,-,TRBV19,CASSRKGLNNEKLFF,TGTGCCAGTAGTAGAAAGGGACTGAATAATGAAAAACTGTTTTTT
TRBJ1-2,-,-,TRBV7-2,CASSTRLGQPGYTF,TGTGCCAGCAGCACCCGGCTGGGGCAGCCTGGCTACACCTTC
TRBJ2-1,once,TRBD2,TRBV7-9,CSSSVPGLAGGTIVDEQFF,TGTTCCAGCAGCGTCCCGGGACTAGCGGGAGGGACCATCGTTGATGAGCAGTTCTTC
TRBJ2-3,-,TRBD2,TRBV7-3,CASSLGREPDTQYF,TGTGCCAGCAGCTTAGGGCGGGAGCCAGATACGCAGTATTTT
TRBJ2-4,-,-,TRBV27,CASSLIQGGAKNIQYF,TGTGCCAGCAGTTTAATCCAGGGTGGAGCCAAAAACATTCAGTACTTC
TRBJ2-3,-,TRBD1,TRBV6-6,CASSYSGQGTDTQYF,TGTGCCAGCAGTTACTCGGGACAGGGGACCGATACGCAGTATTTT
TRBJ2-1,-,TRBD2,TRBV7-9,CASSNTRLASVNEQFF,TGTGCCAGCAGCAATACAAGACTAGCCAGCGTTAATGAGCAGTTCTTC
TRBJ2-3,-,-,TRBV15,CATSRGSGVKPDTQYF,TGTGCCACCAGCAGAGGTAGCGGAGTCAAGCCTGATACGCAGTATTTT
TRBJ1-3,-,-,TRBV15,CATSLNGFSGNTIYF,TGTGCCACCAGCCTAAACGGGTTCTCTGGAAACACCATATATTTT
TRBJ1-5,few,-,TRBV5-1,CASSVQGNQPQHF,TGCGCCAGCAGCGTCCAGGGAAATCAGCCCCAGCATTTT
TRBJ2-7,once,-,TRBV21-1,CASSKDGTGISYEQYF,TGTGCCAGCAGCAAAGATGGGACAGGAATCTCCTACGAGCAGTACTTC
TRBJ1-4,-,-,TRBV4-1,CASSQRGTNEKLFF,TGCGCCAGCAGTCAAAGGGGAACTAATGAAAAACTGTTTTTT
TRBJ1-2,-,TRBD1,TRBV29-1,CSVDPPGGGGYTF,TGCAGCGTTGACCCTCCAGGGGGTGGAGGCTACACCTTC
TRBJ1-1,-,-,TRBV25-1,CASSDGGSEAFF,TGTGCCAGCAGTGACGGGGGTTCTGAAGCTTTCTTT
TRBJ1-2,-,-,TRBV4-2,CASSHVGGVGGYTF,TGTGCCAGCAGCCACGTTGGGGGGGTTGGTGGCTACACCTTC
TRBJ2-5,-,TRBD1,TRBV14,CASSQLQGQNLLETQYF,TGTGCCAGCAGCCAACTACAGGGACAGAACCTCCTAGAGACCCAGTACTTC